The 12 T cell receptor beta chains below come from one sample, sequenced in a study of technical replicates of blood from a handful of donors. The table came from immunoSEQ multiplex PCR; TCRdb's copy has only in-frame clones and leaves some out. Among 90,000 to 100,000 clones, approximately 94% were seen once, and the ten largest hold around 0.33%. The sequencing sample was made of T cells isolated from PBMCs. The receptors were sampled from a human donor in good health.

J is TRBJ2-7 and V is TRBV27; TRBD2 is a possible D gene (5 bases). CDR3 length: 13 residues. V was pared by 2 bases and J by 5 bases, with 10 bases between. Germline V lookup: CDR1 MNHEY, CDR2 SMNVEV (reference sequence). In nucleotides, the CDR3 is TGTGCCAGCAGTTTAGGTCCGGGAAACGAGCAGTACTTC. This encodes CASSLGPGNEQYF.

This chain connects TRBV28 to TRBJ2-6; D gene ambiguous. This CDR3 is 13 amino acids long. CDR1 is MDHEN and CDR2 is SYDVKM in the germline V gene. Trimming took off 1 base at V and 4 bases at J, with 2 bases between the two ends. The chain's CDR3 is CASSLLGANVLTF. The CDR3 coding sequence is TGTGCCAGCAGTTTATTAGGGGCCAACGTCCTGACTTTC.

The CDR3 region is CASSLSGGKNYGYTF. The DNA for the CDR3 is TGTGCCAGCAGCTTGTCAGGGGGCAAGAACTATGGCTACACCTTC. V is TRBV7-3 and J is TRBJ1-2, with TRBD1 identical over 8 bases. Germline-derived CDR1 and CDR2 are SGHTA and FQGTGA. Germline trimming cut 3 bases from V and 2 bases from J; bases unmatched to any gene: 5. There are 15 residues in the CDR3.

This rearrangement joins TRBV14 to TRBJ1-3, with D maybe TRBD1 (6 bases). Germline lookup yields CDR1 SGHDN and CDR2 FVKESK. Trimming took 6 bases from V and 3 from J, leaving 12 bases between them. This CDR3 is 14 amino acids long. CDR3 nucleotide sequence: TGTGCCAGCAGAAGAGGGGGTCTTGGAAACACCATATATTTT. Encoded protein: CASRRGGLGNTIYF. Full variable domain (remainder filled in from reference TRBV14 and TRBJ1-3): EAGVTQFPSHSVIEKGQTVTLRCDPISGHDNLYWYRRVMGKEIKFLLHFVKESKQDESGMPNNRFLAERTGGTYSTLKVQPAELEDSGVYFCASRRGGLGNTIYFGEGSWLTVV.

The chain uses TRBV9 and TRBJ2-5; 11 bases are shared with TRBD2. Germline V gene sequence: CDR1 SGDLS, CDR2 YYNGEE. V gave up 6 bases and J gave up 5 bases; unmatched junction bases: 9. The CDR3 extends over 15 amino acids. CDR3 loop: CASTISGRAWETQYF. In DNA form, the CDR3 reads TGTGCCAGCACCATTAGCGGGAGGGCCTGGGAGACCCAGTACTTC.

The V gene is TRBV6-6, the J gene TRBJ2-5; possibly TRBD1 for D (6 bases). Between the trimmed V and J ends, which lost 8 bases and 1 base, there was a span of 11 bases. CDR3 length: 13 residues. CDR1 MNHNY and CDR2 SVGAGI come from the germline V gene (reference sequence). Here the CDR3 DNA reads TGTGCCAGCCAAACAGGGCTCCAAGAGACCCAGTACTTC. It codes for CASQTGLQETQYF.

J is TRBJ2-7 and V is TRBV11-2; TRBD2 agrees at 8 bases. The CDR3 has 17 amino acids. Per germline, CDR1 SGHAT and CDR2 FQNNGV. V lost 5 bases, J lost 0 bases, and 12 bases stayed unmatched. The CDR3 sequence is CASSILLAGPSSYEQYF. The CDR3 DNA reads TGTGCCAGCAGCATCCTCCTAGCGGGCCCTAGCTCCTACGAGCAGTACTTC.

This clone was recorded only once. This CDR3 reads CASSTGQGIIAGTSYEQYF. CDR3 DNA: TGTGCCAGCAGCACGGGACAGGGGATAATAGCGGGGACCTCCTACGAGCAGTACTTC. This chain uses TRBV5-4 with TRBJ2-7, with 10 bases lining up with TRBD1. The CDR3 sequence is 19 residues long. V trimming: 4 bases; J trimming: 0 bases; junction bases outside the gene matches: 16. The germline V gene encodes CDR1 SGHNT and CDR2 YYREEE (reference sequence).

In its sample, this clone was seen a few times. Distinct nucleotide sequences in the sample also encode this CDR3. This rearrangement joins TRBV5-1 to TRBJ1-1; D may be TRBD1 (6 bases). The CDR3 loop spans 14 amino acids. V lost 0 bases and J 2 bases, leaving 8 bases between the germline ends. Germline V gene data show CDR1 as SGHRS and CDR2 as YFSETQ. CDR3 bases: TGCGCCAGCAGCTTGGGACAGGTTAACACTGAAGCTTTCTTT. Translated: CASSLGQVNTEAFF.

DNA for the CDR3: TGTGCCAGTAGCGACCCTCGACAGGGAGGATACGGCTACACCTTC. It yields the protein CASSDPRQGGYGYTF. The rearrangement links TRBV19 to TRBJ1-2, with 7 bases identical to TRBD1. J gave up 8 bases and V 6 bases, and 15 bases lay outside the gene matches. The CDR3 covers 15 residues. Looked up from germline, CDR1 is LNHDA and CDR2 is SQIVND (reference sequence).

This clone was picked up one time. This rearrangement joins TRBV11-2 to TRBJ1-2, with TRBD1 as a possible D gene (5 bases). V gave up 1 base and J gave up 8 bases, with 17 bases separating them. Germline CDR1 reads SGHAT; CDR2 reads FQNNGV. The CDR3 is 15 residues long. DNA for the CDR3: TGTGCCAGCAGCTTAGTCAGGGATGTTTATCAGGGCTACACCTTC. Protein sequence: CASSLVRDVYQGYTF.

The chain carries TRBV4-3 and TRBJ1-3; possible D gene TRBD1, 6 bases. This CDR3 comprises 16 residues. In germline, CDR1 is LGHNA, CDR2 YSLEER. Trimming removed 2 bases from V and 1 base from J, with 12 bases in between. The CDR3 coding sequence is TGCGCCAGCAGCCAAATACAGGGCACGTCTGGAAACACCATATATTTT. This gives the protein CASSQIQGTSGNTIYF.